This T cell receptor beta chain stems from a study of Graves' ophthalmopathy and Graves' hyperthyroidism. At the level of the study: In this cohort's terms, stable hyperthyroidism meant no ophthalmopathy by 18 months of follow-up.

This clonotype appeared a few times. The germline V gene has CDR1 MGHRA and CDR2 YSYEKL. V was clipped by 0 bases and J by 5 bases; unmatched bases: 12. This CDR3 contains 17 residues. RNA transcripts were the source from which TCR beta CDR3 regions were amplified. First-round RT-PCR used HTBI primers; second-round multiplex PCR followed. TCRdb re-called the multiplex PCR reads with MiXCR, one entry per CDR3 protein. The sample includes over a million distinct CDR3 sequences, about 38% of them seen just once. Enrolled hyperthyroidism patients had a new diagnosis, a duration under 2 months, and an age of 18 to 65.

The TCR originated in an adult man with Graves' hyperthyroidism. Sequenced sample: peripheral blood or thyroid tissue (not recorded which). This chain links TRBV4-1 with TRBJ2-5; TRBD2 matches 7 bases. The CDR3 bases are TGCGCCAGCAGCCAAGAAGCCGGGGGAGGGAGCCCGGAGACCCAGTACTTC. This gives the protein CASSQEAGGGSPETQYF.